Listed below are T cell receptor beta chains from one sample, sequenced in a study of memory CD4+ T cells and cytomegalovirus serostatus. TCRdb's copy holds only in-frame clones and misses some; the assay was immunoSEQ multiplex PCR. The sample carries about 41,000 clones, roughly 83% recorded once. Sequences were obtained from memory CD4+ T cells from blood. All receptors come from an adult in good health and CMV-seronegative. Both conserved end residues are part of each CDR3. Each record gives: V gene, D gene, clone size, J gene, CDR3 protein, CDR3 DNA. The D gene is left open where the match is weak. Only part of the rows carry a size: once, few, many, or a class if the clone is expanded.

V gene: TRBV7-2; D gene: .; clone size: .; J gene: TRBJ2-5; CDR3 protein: CASSADPTQYF; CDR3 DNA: TGTGCCAGCAGCGCGGACCCGACCCAGTACTTC
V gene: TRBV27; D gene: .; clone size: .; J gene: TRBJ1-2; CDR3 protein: CASSRGYGNYGYTF; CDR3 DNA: TGTGCCAGCAGCCGAGGGTACGGAAACTATGGCTACACCTTC
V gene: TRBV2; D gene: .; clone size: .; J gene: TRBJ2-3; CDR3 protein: CASTGRSDTQYF; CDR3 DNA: TGTGCCAGCACCGGACGGTCAGATACGCAGTATTTT
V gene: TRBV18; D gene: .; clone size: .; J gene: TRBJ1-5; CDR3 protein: CASSSQQAGQPQHF; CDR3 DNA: TGTGCCAGCTCTTCACAACAGGCCGGGCAGCCCCAGCATTTT
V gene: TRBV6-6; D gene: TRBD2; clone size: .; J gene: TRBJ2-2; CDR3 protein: CASGGTNTGELFF; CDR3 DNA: TGTGCCTCGGGGGGGACGAACACCGGGGAGCTGTTTTTT
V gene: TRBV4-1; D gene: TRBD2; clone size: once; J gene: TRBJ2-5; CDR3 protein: CASSQDQAGGQGTQYF; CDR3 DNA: TGCGCCAGCAGCCAAGATCAAGCGGGGGGGCAAGGGACCCAGTACTTC
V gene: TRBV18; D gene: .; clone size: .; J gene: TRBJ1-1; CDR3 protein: CASSLSEGDTEAFF; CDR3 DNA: TGTGCCAGCTCTCTCTCGGAAGGGGACACTGAAGCTTTCTTT
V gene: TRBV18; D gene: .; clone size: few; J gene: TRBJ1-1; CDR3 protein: CASSPLGAEAFF; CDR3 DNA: TGTGCCAGCTCACCACTGGGTGCTGAAGCTTTCTTT
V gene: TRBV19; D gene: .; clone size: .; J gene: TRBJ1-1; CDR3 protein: CASSIAPGVAGNTEAFF; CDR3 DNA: TGTGCCAGTAGTATAGCCCCCGGCGTAGCAGGGAACACTGAAGCTTTCTTT
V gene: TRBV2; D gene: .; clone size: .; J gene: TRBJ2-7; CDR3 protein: CASKRGSTDYEQYF; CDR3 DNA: TGTGCCAGCAAGAGGGGTAGCACAGACTACGAGCAGTACTTC
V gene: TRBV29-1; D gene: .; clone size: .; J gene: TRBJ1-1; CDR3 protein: CSVTQGKAEAFF; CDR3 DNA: TGCAGCGTTACGCAGGGGAAGGCTGAAGCTTTCTTT
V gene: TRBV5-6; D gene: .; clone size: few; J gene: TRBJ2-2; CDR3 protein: CASSRDVFGTGELFF; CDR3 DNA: TGTGCCAGCAGCCGGGACGTGTTCGGGACCGGGGAGCTGTTTTTT
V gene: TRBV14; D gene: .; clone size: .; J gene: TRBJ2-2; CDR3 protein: CASSPQYHGELFF; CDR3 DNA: TGTGCCAGCAGCCCCCAATACCACGGGGAGCTGTTTTTT
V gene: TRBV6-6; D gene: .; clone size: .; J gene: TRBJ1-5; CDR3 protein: CAAGVSQPQHF; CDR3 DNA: TGTGCCGCCGGAGTGAGTCAGCCCCAGCATTTT
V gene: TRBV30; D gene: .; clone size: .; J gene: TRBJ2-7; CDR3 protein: CAWSKGGYEQYF; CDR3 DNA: TGTGCCTGGAGCAAGGGGGGCTACGAGCAGTACTTC
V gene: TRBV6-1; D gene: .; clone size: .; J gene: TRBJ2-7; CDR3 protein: CASSEGPGLPKQYF; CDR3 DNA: TGTGCCAGCAGTGAAGGACCCGGTTTGCCCAAGCAGTACTTC
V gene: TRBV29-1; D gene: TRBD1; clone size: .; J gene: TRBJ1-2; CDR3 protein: CSVERDSPAITYGYTF; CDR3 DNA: TGCAGCGTTGAAAGGGACAGCCCTGCCATAACCTATGGCTACACCTTC
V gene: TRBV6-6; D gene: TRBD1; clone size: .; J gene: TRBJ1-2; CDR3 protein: CASSQGQGNYGYTF; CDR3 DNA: TGTGCCAGCAGTCAGGGACAGGGAAACTATGGCTACACCTTC
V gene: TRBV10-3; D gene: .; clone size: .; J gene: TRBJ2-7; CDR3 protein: CAIREGGFSYEQYF; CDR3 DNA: TGTGCCATCCGCGAGGGGGGTTTCTCCTACGAGCAGTACTTC
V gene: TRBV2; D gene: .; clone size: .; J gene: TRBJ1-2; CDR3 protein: CASSEREAYGYTF; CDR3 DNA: TGTGCCAGCAGTGAACGGGAAGCCTATGGCTACACCTTC
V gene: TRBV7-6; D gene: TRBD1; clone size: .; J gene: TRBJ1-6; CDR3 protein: CASSQGGVGVGNSPLHF; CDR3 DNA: TGTGCCAGCAGCCAGGGGGGAGTAGGCGTGGGGAATTCACCCCTCCACTTT
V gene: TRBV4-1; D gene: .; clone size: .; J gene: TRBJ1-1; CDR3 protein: CASSQDSFGESTEAFF; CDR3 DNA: TGCGCCAGCAGCCAAGATTCATTTGGGGAAAGTACTGAAGCTTTCTTT
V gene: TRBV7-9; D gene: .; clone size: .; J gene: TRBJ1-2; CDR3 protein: CASSLVGGQGYTF; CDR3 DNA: TGTGCCAGCAGCTTAGTAGGGGGTCAAGGCTACACCTTC
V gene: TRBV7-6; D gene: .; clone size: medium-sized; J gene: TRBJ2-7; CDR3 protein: CASSKDEDYEQYF; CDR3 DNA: TGTGCCAGCAGCAAAGACGAGGACTACGAGCAGTACTTC
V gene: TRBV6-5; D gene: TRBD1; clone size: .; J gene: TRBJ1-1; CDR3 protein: CASTLRTGNTEAFF; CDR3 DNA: TGTGCCAGCACACTTCGGACAGGGAACACTGAAGCTTTCTTT
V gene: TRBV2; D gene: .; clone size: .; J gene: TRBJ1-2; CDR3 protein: CASSGDGSFHGYTF; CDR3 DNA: TGTGCCAGCAGTGGGGACGGATCGTTCCATGGCTACACCTTC
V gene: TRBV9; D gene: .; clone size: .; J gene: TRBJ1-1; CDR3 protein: CASSLLDNAEAFF; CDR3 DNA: TGTGCCAGCAGCCTACTTGACAACGCTGAAGCTTTCTTT
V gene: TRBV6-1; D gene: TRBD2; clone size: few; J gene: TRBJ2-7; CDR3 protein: CASRLAAYEQYF; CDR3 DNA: TGTGCCAGCAGACTAGCGGCCTACGAGCAGTACTTC